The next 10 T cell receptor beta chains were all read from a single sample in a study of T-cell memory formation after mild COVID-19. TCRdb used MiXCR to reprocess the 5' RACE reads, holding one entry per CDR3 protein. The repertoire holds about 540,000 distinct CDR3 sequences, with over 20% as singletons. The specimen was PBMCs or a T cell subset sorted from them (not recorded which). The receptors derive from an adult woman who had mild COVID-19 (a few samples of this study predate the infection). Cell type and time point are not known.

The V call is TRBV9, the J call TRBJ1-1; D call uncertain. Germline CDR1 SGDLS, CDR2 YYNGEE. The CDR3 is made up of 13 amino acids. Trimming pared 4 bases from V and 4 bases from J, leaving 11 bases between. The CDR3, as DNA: TGTGCCAGCAGCAGGGCCATGGGCACTGAAGCTTTCTTT. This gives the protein CASSRAMGTEAFF.

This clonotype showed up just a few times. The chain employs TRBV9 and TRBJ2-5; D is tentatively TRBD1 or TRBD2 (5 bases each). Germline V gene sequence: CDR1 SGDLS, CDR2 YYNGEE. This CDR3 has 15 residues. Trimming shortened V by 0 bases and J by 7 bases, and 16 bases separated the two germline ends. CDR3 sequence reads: CASSVVGDPPGTQYF. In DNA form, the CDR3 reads TGTGCCAGCAGCGTAGTGGGGGACCCACCGGGGACCCAGTACTTC.

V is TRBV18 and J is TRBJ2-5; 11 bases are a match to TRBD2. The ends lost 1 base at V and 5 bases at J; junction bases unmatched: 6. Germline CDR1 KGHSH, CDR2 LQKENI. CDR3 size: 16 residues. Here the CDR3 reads CASSPQGLAGRETQYF. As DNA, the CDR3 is TGTGCCAGCTCACCACAAGGACTAGCGGGTCGGGAGACCCAGTACTTC.

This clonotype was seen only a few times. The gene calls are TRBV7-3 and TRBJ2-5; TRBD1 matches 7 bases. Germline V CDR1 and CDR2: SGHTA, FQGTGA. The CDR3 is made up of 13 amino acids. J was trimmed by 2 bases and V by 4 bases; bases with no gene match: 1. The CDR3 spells CASSWDSQETQYF. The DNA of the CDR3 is TGTGCCAGCAGCTGGGACAGTCAAGAGACCCAGTACTTC.

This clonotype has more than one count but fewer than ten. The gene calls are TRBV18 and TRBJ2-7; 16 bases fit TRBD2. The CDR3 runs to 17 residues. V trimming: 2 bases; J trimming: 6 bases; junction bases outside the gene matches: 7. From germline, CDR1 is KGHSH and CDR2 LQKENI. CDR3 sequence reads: CASSPGTSGGAGLEQYF. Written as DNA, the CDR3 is TGTGCCAGCTCACCAGGGACTAGCGGGGGGGCCGGGCTCGAGCAGTACTTC.

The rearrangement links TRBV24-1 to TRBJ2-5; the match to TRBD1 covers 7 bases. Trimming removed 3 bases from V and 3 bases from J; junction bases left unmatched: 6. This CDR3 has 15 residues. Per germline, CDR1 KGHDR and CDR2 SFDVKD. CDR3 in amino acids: CATSDDDRAEETQYF. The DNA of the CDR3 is TGTGCCACCAGTGATGACGACAGGGCGGAAGAGACCCAGTACTTC.

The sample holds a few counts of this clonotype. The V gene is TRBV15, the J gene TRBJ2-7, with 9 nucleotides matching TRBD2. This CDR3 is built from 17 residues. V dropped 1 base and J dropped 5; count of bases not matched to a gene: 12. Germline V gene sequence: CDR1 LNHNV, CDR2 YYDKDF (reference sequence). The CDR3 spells CATSRVSTVREGDEQYF. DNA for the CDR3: TGTGCCACCAGCAGAGTATCAACTGTGCGGGAGGGAGACGAGCAGTACTTC.

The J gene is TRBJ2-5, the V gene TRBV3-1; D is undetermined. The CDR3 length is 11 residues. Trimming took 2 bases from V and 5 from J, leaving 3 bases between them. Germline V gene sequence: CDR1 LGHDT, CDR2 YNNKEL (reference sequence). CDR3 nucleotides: TGTGCCAGCAGCCAACCTGAGACCCAGTACTTC. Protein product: CASSQPETQYF.

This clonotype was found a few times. CDR3 nucleotide sequence: TGTGCCAGCAGTTTCGGGTGGGGGGCTCCCTACGAGCAGTACTTC. It translates to CASSFGWGAPYEQYF. The chain employs TRBV27 and TRBJ2-7, with D perhaps matching TRBD1 or TRBD2 (6 bases each). Trimming took off 3 bases at V and 2 bases at J, with 14 bases between the two ends. The CDR3 has 15 residues. From germline, CDR1 is MNHEY and CDR2 SMNVEV (reference sequence).

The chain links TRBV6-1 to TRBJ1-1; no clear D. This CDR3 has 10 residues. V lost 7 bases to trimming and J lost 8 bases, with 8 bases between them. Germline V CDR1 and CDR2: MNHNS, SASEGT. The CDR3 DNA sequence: TGTGCCAGCAAGTGGGGAGAAGCTTTCTTT. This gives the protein CASKWGEAFF.